The sequence of this T cell receptor (beta chain) was determined in a study of cytomegalovirus exposure and HLA in healthy donors. This clone was picked up one time. The CDR3 is 16 residues long. V shed 4 bases and J shed 0 bases, with 15 bases lying between them. Germline V gene sequence: CDR1 SNHLY, CDR2 FYNNEI. PCR involved 60 Vbeta and 13 Jbeta primers. Clones were read by immunoSEQ multiplex PCR, and TCRdb kept only the in-frame ones, dropping some. The sample has roughly 58,000 clones; approximately 80% are singletons. The TCR was taken from a woman aged 40 to 49 in good health and CMV-seronegative. The V gene is TRBV2, the J gene TRBJ1-1; D is unclear. Sequenced material: PBMCs. CDR3 in DNA: TGTGCCAGCAGTGCACAGCGGGTTTCAATGAACACTGAAGCTTTCTTT. Protein: CASSAQRVSMNTEAFF.